The 19 T cell receptor beta chains below come from one sample, sequenced in a study of prognosis after radiotherapy for stage I lung cancer. Using two-round multiplex PCR, the authors amplified TCR beta CDR3 from genomic DNA. Primers specific to each TRBV and TRBJ gene were used in first-round PCR. A single record per CDR3 protein comes from TCRdb applying MiXCR to the multiplex PCR reads. The data contain approximately 20,000 distinct CDR3 sequences, 43% of them singletons. This specimen was PBMCs, taken before or after stereotactic body radiation therapy (not recorded which). Receptor source: a donor at least 50 years old with non-small cell lung cancer.

This clonotype was recorded at least ten times. The chain is built from TRBV24-1 and TRBJ1-1; no clear D. Trimming removed 4 bases at V and 5 bases at J, with 10 bases between. CDR1 is KGHDR and CDR2 is SFDVKD in the germline V gene. CDR3 size: 13 residues. As DNA, the CDR3 is TGTGCCACCAGTGACCCCAGAGGGACTGAAGCTTTCTTT. The encoded protein is CATSDPRGTEAFF.

The rearrangement uses TRBV5-1 and TRBJ2-7, with no clear D. Looked up from germline, CDR1 is SGHRS and CDR2 is YFSETQ. V was clipped by 5 bases and J by 7 bases, with 22 bases between them. The CDR3 has 15 amino acids. In DNA form, the CDR3 reads TGCGCCAGCAGACTCACACCCGATCAACCCGGGGAGCAGTACTTC. Translation gives CASRLTPDQPGEQYF. Full variable domain (outside the CDR3, taken from reference TRBV5-1 and TRBJ2-7): KAGVTQTPRYLIKTRGQQVTLSCSPISGHRSVSWYQQTPGQGLQFLFEYFSETQRNKGNFPGRFSGRQFSNSRSEMNVSTLELGDSALYLCASRLTPDQPGEQYFGPGTRLTVT.

Turning to this clonotype: A far larger clone is off by one base, so a read error is likely. The chain has TRBV2 and TRBJ2-3, with D uncertain. Germline CDR1 SNHLY, CDR2 FYNNEI. V lost 10 bases and J 1 base, leaving 15 bases between the germline ends. This CDR3 has 14 residues. The CDR3 DNA follows: TGTGCCATCAGCCAGCTCCCGGGCACAGATACGCAGTATTTT. Residues: CAISQLPGTDTQYF.

The chain carries TRBV29-1 and TRBJ2-3; 9 bases are shared with TRBD1. Germline values: CDR1 SQVTM, CDR2 ANQGSEA. The CDR3 is 12 amino acids. Trimming cost V 8 bases and J 7 bases; bases outside gene matches: 7. CDR3 sequence reads: CSLRGTGYTQYF. CDR3 nucleotide sequence: TGCAGCTTACGCGGGACAGGGTATACGCAGTATTTT.

V usage is TRBV29-1 and J usage is TRBJ2-2, with D maybe TRBD1 (6 bases). V lost 7 bases, J lost 7 bases, and 13 bases lay in between. CDR3 length equals 12 residues. CDR1 and CDR2 (germline): SQVTM, ANQGSEA. This CDR3 reads CSAWDIDGELFF. As DNA, the CDR3 is TGCAGCGCCTGGGACATTGACGGGGAGCTGTTTTTT.

The CDR3 coding sequence is TGCGCCAGCAGCTTGGCCGGGACAGGGGTGGACGAGCAGTACTTC. Its translation is CASSLAGTGVDEQYF. The rearrangement uses TRBV5-1 and TRBJ2-7; 10 bases align to TRBD1. V was pared by 0 bases and J by 5 bases, with 5 bases of the junction left unmatched. Germline V gene data show CDR1 as SGHRS and CDR2 as YFSETQ. This CDR3 is built from 15 residues.

The table lists this clonotype with a count of one. A read error may produce the germline difference seen at one junction end. The chain is built from TRBV15 and TRBJ1-1; TRBD1 might be the D (5 bases). Germline CDR1 is LNHNV and CDR2 is YYDKDF (reference sequence). The CDR3 is made up of 14 amino acids. DNA for the CDR3: TGTGCCACCAGCAGAGTCAGGGATGGCACTGAAGCTCTCTTT. Amino acids: CATSRVRDGTEALF. Drawing the rest from reference TRBV15 and TRBJ1-1, the complete variable domain is DAMVIQNPRYQVTQFGKPVTLSCSQTLNHNVMYWYQQKSSQAPKLLFHYYDKDFNNEADTPDNFQSRRPNTSFCFLDIRSPGLGDTAMYLCATSRVRDGTEALFGQGTRLTVV.

CDR3 nucleotides: TGTGCTAGTGGTTTGGGTTCCAGTTCTAAGGCCCAGGAGCAGTTCTTC. Translating it yields CASGLGSSSKAQEQFF. The J gene is TRBJ2-1, the V gene TRBV12-5; no clear D gene. Trimming pared 1 base from V and 10 bases from J, leaving 20 bases between. This CDR3 contains 16 residues. Germline CDR1 LGHNT, CDR2 FRNRAP.

This clonotype was seen repeatedly, ten times or more. The genes are TRBV7-2 and TRBJ2-7; 7 bases match TRBD1. The CDR3 is 15 residues long. With V trimmed by 4 bases and J by 0 bases, 6 bases remained unmatched. Looked up from germline, CDR1 is SGHTA and CDR2 is FQGNSA. CDR3 protein: CASSSRQGLSYEQYF. Here the CDR3 DNA reads TGTGCCAGCAGCTCCCGACAGGGCCTCTCCTACGAGCAGTACTTC.

The V gene is TRBV14, the J gene TRBJ2-7, with TRBD1 identical over 10 bases. Germline-derived CDR1 and CDR2 are SGHDN and FVKESK. This CDR3 region has 15 residues. The J segment lost 3 bases and the V segment lost 7 bases, leaving 9 bases of the junction unmatched. The CDR3 sequence is CASNPLGTGVYEQYF. Written as DNA, the CDR3 is TGTGCCAGCAACCCCCTGGGGACAGGGGTCTACGAGCAGTACTTC.

There are many counts of this clonotype. The chain joins TRBV10-2 to TRBJ2-2; 14 bases align to TRBD2. The germline CDR1 and CDR2 sequences are WSHSY and SAAADI. This CDR3 spans 15 amino acids. With V trimmed by 7 bases and J by 6 bases, 4 bases remained unmatched. The CDR3 DNA is TGCGCCAGCAAACCGGGACTAGCGGGGGCCGGGGAGCTGTTTTTT. It specifies CASKPGLAGAGELFF.

This clonotype was detected many times. The chain links TRBV5-5 to TRBJ1-4; possibly TRBD1 for D (6 bases). The CDR3 totals 14 residues. Germline values: CDR1 SGHKS, CDR2 YYEKEE (reference sequence). The V gene lost 7 bases and the J gene lost 5 bases, with 15 bases spanning the gap. CDR3 coding DNA: TGTGCCAGCGAATCACTCACAGGGAATGAAAAACTGTTTTTT. Protein product: CASESLTGNEKLFF.

This clonotype has a single count. CDR3 nucleotide sequence: TGTGCCAGCAGCTTAGGTAGCGGGGGGAACACCGGGGAGCTGTTTTTT. The encoded protein is CASSLGSGGNTGELFF. The chain is built from TRBV11-2 and TRBJ2-2; 9 nucleotides align to TRBD2. V lost 1 base and J lost 1; bases outside the gene matches: 1. This CDR3 is 16 amino acids long. CDR1 and CDR2 from the germline V gene are SGHAT and FQNNGV.

About this clonotype: The junction does not match germline at one end; this may be a read error. For the CDR3, the DNA is TGTGCCAGCACAAATTCCAGGGCGGACGGGGAGATGTTTTTT. Amino acids: CASTNSRADGEMFF. The chain has TRBV6-2 or TRBV6-3 and TRBJ2-2; D could derive from TRBD1 or TRBD2 (5 bases each). CDR1 and CDR2 from the germline V gene are MNHEY and SVGEGT. The CDR3 totals 14 residues.

This chain connects TRBV30 to TRBJ1-2; no clear D gene. The V end lost 1 base, the J end lost 4 bases, and 7 bases lay between the germline ends. The CDR3 runs to 12 residues. Germline CDR1 GTSNPN, CDR2 SVGIG (reference sequence). The CDR3 loop reads CAWSGQSYGYTF. The CDR3 nucleotides read TGTGCCTGGAGTGGTCAGTCCTATGGCTACACCTTC. Supplemented by reference TRBV30 and TRBJ1-2, the full variable domain reads SQTIHQWPATLVQPVGSPLSLECTVEGTSNPNLYWYRQAAGRGLQLLFYSVGIGQISSEVPQNLSASRPQDRQFILSSKKLLLSDSGFYLCAWSGQSYGYTFGSGTRLTVV.

In this sample, this clonotype turned up many times. The V and J genes are TRBV6-5 and TRBJ1-1, with 7 positions matching TRBD1. The CDR3 covers 20 residues. Germline V lookup: CDR1 MNHEY, CDR2 SVGAGI. Trimming took 4 bases from V and 0 from J; bases not matched to a gene: 20. This chain's CDR3 is CASSFGTDFELGPMNTEAFF. The CDR3 bases are TGTGCCAGCAGTTTCGGGACAGATTTCGAATTGGGCCCCATGAACACTGAAGCTTTCTTT.

Worth noting for this clonotype: Germline and junction disagree at one end, which may indicate a read error. The gene calls are TRBV12-3 or TRBV12-4 and TRBJ1-2, with D uncertain. This CDR3 is built from 13 residues. The CDR3 DNA follows: TGTTCCAGCAGTCATCGTCTACTCGGGGGCTACACCTTC. Its protein is CSSSHRLLGGYTF.

The J gene is TRBJ2-7, the V gene TRBV11-3, with 11 bases that match TRBD1. CDR1 and CDR2 from the germline V gene are SGHNT and YENEEA. The V and J ends lost 5 bases and 4 bases, in that order; junction bases with no gene match: 7. The CDR3 sequence is 15 residues long. The CDR3 sequence: CASSRRDRGTYEQYF. The CDR3, as DNA: TGTGCCAGCAGCCGCCGGGACAGGGGGACGTACGAGCAGTACTTC.

This chain joins TRBV6-5 and TRBJ1-2; D unresolved. This CDR3 spans 16 amino acids. V dropped 2 bases and J dropped 0 bases, with 13 bases sitting between them. Germline V CDR1 and CDR2: MNHEY, SVGAGI. CDR3: CASSYADIGANYGYTF. Here the CDR3 DNA reads TGTGCCAGCAGTTACGCAGACATTGGGGCTAACTATGGCTACACCTTC.